This TCR beta chain was identified in a study of T-cell memory formation after mild COVID-19. Study results and caveats: Contracting clones localized mainly to CM and EM when CD4+ and mainly to EMRA when CD8+. Pre-infection memory already had some responding clones, implying cross-reactive memory joined.

This clonotype was picked up a small number of times. The antigen remains undetermined. The CDR3 covers 16 residues. CDR1 and CDR2 from the germline V gene are MRHNA and SNTAGT. V lost 2 bases and J lost 8, with 21 bases in between. One entry per CDR3 protein, called by TCRdb with MiXCR from the 5' RACE reads. The table has roughly 600,000 distinct CDR3 sequences, about a sixth seen once. The chain combines TRBV6-4 with TRBJ1-2; perhaps TRBD1 as D (5 bases). This TCR came from an adult woman who had mild COVID-19 (a few samples of this study predate the infection). Cell type and time point are not known. Material for sequencing was PBMCs or a T cell subset sorted from them (not recorded which). CDR3 sequence reads: CASSDGRQGISGGYTF. CDR3 nucleotides: TGTGCCAGCAGTGACGGGCGGCAGGGCATCTCGGGAGGCTACACCTTC.